This record concerns one T cell receptor (beta chain) sequence. V was clipped by 1 base and J by 4 bases, with 19 bases between them. The CDR3 is made up of 17 amino acids. Germline loops: CDR1 MGHRA, CDR2 YSYEKL. Authors' analysis steps: Reference gene primers were amplified, and this amplification served to estimate nucleated cell counts. Sequencing was performed with immunoSEQ multiplex PCR; in TCRdb, only in-frame clones are kept and a portion is missing. V, J and clone size were drawn from that table, and D and trimming were deduced from the DNA. The sample gives about 280,000 clones, around 90% of which show up once; over 8% is in the top ten. The sample comes from a study of blood T cell repertoires in COVID-19. Study-level background: From T cells, B-cell-depleted T cells, or PBMCs came the material, which was cDNA or gDNA.

The rearrangement uses TRBV4-1 and TRBJ1-2, with D unresolved. The sequence was collected from a man in his late teens or twenties with active or convalescent COVID-19. The sample comprised peripheral blood. CDR3 nucleotides: TGCGCCAGCAGCCAAGGGAGTGTGTTGCTAGCTCCCTATGGCTACACCTTC. It codes for CASSQGSVLLAPYGYTF.